The sequence of this T cell receptor (beta chain) was determined in a study of T cell responses to AZD1222 COVID-19 vaccine. For the study at large: Investigators merged groups given second doses at roughly 4 or roughly 12 weeks.

CDR1 WNHNN and CDR2 SYGVQD come from the germline V gene (reference sequence). The V gene lost 3 bases and the J gene lost 8 bases, with 17 bases spanning the gap. CDR3 size: 15 residues. Whole-study findings and limits: Mostly white British, mostly female donors; authors suggested clonal diversity may be underestimated. The study found vaccine-associated CD4 TCRs spanning spike, dominant at 160-218 and 743-854.

About this clone: The target antigen is unknown.

Sequencing was performed with immunoSEQ multiplex PCR; in TCRdb, only in-frame clones are kept and a portion is missing. In the table there are 75,000 to 100,000 clones, roughly 89% of which are singletons. The sequence was obtained from an adult in good health. This chain uses TRBV10-1 with TRBJ2-1; D gene uncertain. The sample consisted of peripheral blood, taken on day 0 of AZD1222 vaccination. This chain's CDR3 is CASSESVSLPYEQFF. The DNA for the CDR3 is TGCGCCAGCAGTGAATCGGTGTCTCTTCCATATGAGCAGTTCTTC.